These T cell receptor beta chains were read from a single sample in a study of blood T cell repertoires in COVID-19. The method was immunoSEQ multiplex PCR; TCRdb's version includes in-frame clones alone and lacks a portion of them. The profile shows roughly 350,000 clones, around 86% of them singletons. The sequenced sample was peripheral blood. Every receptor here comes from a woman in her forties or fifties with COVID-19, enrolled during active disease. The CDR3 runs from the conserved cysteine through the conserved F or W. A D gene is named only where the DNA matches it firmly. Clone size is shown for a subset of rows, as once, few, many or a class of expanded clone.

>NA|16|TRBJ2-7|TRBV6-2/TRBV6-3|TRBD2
TGTGCCAGCAGTTACCCGGGACTAGCGGGGATCTACGAGCAGTACTTC
CASSYPGLAGIYEQYF
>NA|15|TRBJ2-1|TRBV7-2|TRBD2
TGTGCCAGCAGCTTTACTAGCGGAAGCAGCGGTGAGCAGTTCTTC
CASSFTSGSSGEQFF
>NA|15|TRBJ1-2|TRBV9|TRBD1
TGTGCCACCTCGCGCCTTTCCGGGACAGGGGATGGCTACACCTTC
CATSRLSGTGDGYTF
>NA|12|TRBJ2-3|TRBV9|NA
TGTGCCAGCAGAGGGGTTGCAGATACGCAGTATTTT
CASRGVADTQYF
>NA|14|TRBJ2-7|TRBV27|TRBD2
TGTGCCAGCTCGCCTGCGGGACTAAACTACGAGCAGTACTTC
CASSPAGLNYEQYF
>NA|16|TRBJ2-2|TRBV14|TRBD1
TGTGCCAGCAGCCAAAAGGGGACAGGTCAGACCGGGGAGCTGTTTTTT
CASSQKGTGQTGELFF
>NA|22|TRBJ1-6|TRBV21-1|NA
TGTGCCAGCAGCAAAGAGGATTGTGGCGAGGGCTCTTATTCCTCCTATAATTCACCCCTCCACTTT
CASSKEDCGEGSYSSYNSPLHF
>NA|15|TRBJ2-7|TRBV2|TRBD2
TGTGCCAGCAGGGCGACTAGCGGGAGGGGTTACGAGCAGTACTTC
CASRATSGRGYEQYF
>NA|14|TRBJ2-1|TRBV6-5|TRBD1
TGTGCCAGCGGGGGACAGGCCCATAACAATGAGCAGTTCTTC
CASGGQAHNNEQFF
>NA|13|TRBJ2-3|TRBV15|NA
TGTGCCACCAGCCCGCGGTCTACGGCTACGCAGTATTTT
CATSPRSTATQYF
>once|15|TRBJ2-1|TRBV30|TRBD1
TGTGCCTGGAGAGGCCCCGGGACAGGGGCCAATGAGCAGTTCTTC
CAWRGPGTGANEQFF
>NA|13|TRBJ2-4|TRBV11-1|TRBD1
TGTGCCAGCAGCTCGGGACAGAAAAACATTCAGTACTTC
CASSSGQKNIQYF
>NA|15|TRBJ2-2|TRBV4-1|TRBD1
TGCGCCAGCAGCCAAGAAGTGACAGGGAACGGGGAGCTGTTTTTT
CASSQEVTGNGELFF
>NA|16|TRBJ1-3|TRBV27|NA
TGTGCCAGCAGTTTAAACAGCGGTTCGACTGGAAACACCATATATTTT
CASSLNSGSTGNTIYF
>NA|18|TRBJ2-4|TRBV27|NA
TGTGCCAGCAGTTTTAGTCCGGGACAAGCCTCTGCCAAAAACATTCAGTACTTC
CASSFSPGQASAKNIQYF
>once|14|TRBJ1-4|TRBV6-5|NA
TGTGCCAGCAGCCGTTTTTCGGGGAGTGAAAAACTGTTTTTT
CASSRFSGSEKLFF
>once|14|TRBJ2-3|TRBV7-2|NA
TGTGCCAGCAGCTTAGTGAGGTCAGCAGATACGCAGTATTTT
CASSLVRSADTQYF
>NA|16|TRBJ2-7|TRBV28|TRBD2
TGTGCCAGCAGTCCCCCACTAGCGGGAGCCCCTACCGAGCAGTACTTC
CASSPPLAGAPTEQYF
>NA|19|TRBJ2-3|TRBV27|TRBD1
TGTGCCAGCAGTTTAGTTTTTTTGAGTCGGGACAGATACACAGATACGCAGTATTTT
CASSLVFLSRDRYTDTQYF
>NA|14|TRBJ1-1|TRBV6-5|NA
TGTGCCAGCAGTAGCCGGGGGAAGAACACTGAAGCTTTCTTT
CASSSRGKNTEAFF
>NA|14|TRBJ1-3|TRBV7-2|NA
TGTGCCAGCAGACCCGGAGCCTCTGGAAACACCATATATTTT
CASRPGASGNTIYF
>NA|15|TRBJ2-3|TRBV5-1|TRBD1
TGCGCCAGCAGCTTGGGACAGGGGGACACAGATACGCAGTATTTT
CASSLGQGDTDTQYF
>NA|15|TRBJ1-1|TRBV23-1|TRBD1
TGCGCCAGCAGTCAAAAACAGGGGGCATTGGTTGCAGCTTTCTTT
CASSQKQGALVAAFF
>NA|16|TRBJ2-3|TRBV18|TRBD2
TGTGCCAGCTCATCCCTAGCGGGAGGGCTCGCAGATACGCAGTATTTT
CASSSLAGGLADTQYF
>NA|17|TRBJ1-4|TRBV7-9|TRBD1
TGTGCCAGCAGCTCCTCCGGGACAGGTGCTGCTAATGAAAAACTGTTTTTT
CASSSSGTGAANEKLFF
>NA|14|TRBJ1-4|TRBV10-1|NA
TGCGCCAGCAGTGAGTGGCCTCCAGGGGAAAAACTGTTTTTT
CASSEWPPGEKLFF
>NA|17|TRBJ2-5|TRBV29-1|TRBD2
TGCAGCGTTGAAGATGGGAATAGCGGGAGGGCCGGGGAGACCCAGTACTTC
CSVEDGNSGRAGETQYF
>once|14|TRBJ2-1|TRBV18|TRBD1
TGTGCCAGCTCACCACTGGGCCAGGGGGATGAGCAGTTCTTC
CASSPLGQGDEQFF
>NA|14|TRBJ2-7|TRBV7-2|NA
TGTGCCAGCAGCTTACTCGCGGGACGGTACGAGCAGTACTTC
CASSLLAGRYEQYF
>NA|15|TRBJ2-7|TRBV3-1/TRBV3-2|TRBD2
TGTGCCAGCAGCCAAGGGACTAGCGGCTCCTACGAGCAGTACTTC
CASSQGTSGSYEQYF
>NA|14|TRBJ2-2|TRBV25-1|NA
TGTGCCAGCCGGCAGGGTTGGGTCGCCGGGGAGCTGTTTTTT
CASRQGWVAGELFF
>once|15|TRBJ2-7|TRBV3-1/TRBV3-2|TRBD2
TGTGCCAGCAGCCAAGCGGCGGGAGTGTTCTACGAGCAGTACTTC
CASSQAAGVFYEQYF
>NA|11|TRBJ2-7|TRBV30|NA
TGTGCCTGGGACAGTGCCTACGAGCAGTACTTC
CAWDSAYEQYF
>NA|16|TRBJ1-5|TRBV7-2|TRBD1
TGTGCCAGCAGCTTAGTAGGGACAGAGGGCAATCAGCCCCAGCATTTT
CASSLVGTEGNQPQHF
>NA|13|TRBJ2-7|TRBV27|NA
TGTGCCAGCAGTTTATTGGGAGTCTACGAGCAGTACTTC
CASSLLGVYEQYF
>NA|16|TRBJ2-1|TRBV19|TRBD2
TGTGCCAGTAGTATTGTCGGGACTAGCGGAGGGAATGAGCAGTTCTTC
CASSIVGTSGGNEQFF
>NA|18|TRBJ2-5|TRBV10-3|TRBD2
TGTGCCAACCCCAAATCTAGACTAGCGGGAGGTGAGGTGGAGACCCAGTACTTC
CANPKSRLAGGEVETQYF
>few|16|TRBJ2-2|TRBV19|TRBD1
TGTGCCAGTAGCAGATACACAGGGGGCGGTACCGGGGAGCTGTTTTTT
CASSRYTGGGTGELFF
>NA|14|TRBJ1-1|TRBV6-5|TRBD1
TGTGCCAGCAGTCCCGGACAGGCGAACACTGAAGCTTTCTTT
CASSPGQANTEAFF
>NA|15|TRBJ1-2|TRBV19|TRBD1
TGTGCCAGTAGTATAGATCAGGGGGACAACTTTGGCTACACCTTC
CASSIDQGDNFGYTF
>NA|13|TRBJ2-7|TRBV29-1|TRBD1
TGCAGCGCTCTGGGACAGCCAACCTACGAGCAGTACTTC
CSALGQPTYEQYF
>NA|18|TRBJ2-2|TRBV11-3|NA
TGTGCCAGCAGCCCTCGGATGGACTACTCAGTCAACACCGGGGAGCTGTTTTTT
CASSPRMDYSVNTGELFF
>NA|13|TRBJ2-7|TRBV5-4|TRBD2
TGTGCCAGCAGCTCGGGAGGGAGGTACGAGCAGTACTTC
CASSSGGRYEQYF
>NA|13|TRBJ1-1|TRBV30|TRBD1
TGTGCCTGGAGTCGGACAGGGGTCCCTGAAGCTTTCTTT
CAWSRTGVPEAFF
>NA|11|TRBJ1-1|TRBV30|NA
TGTGCCTGGAGTGTAGAGACAAGAGCTTTCTTT
CAWSVETRAFF
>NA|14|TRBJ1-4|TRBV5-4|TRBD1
TGTGCCAGCAGCGTAGGACAGGGCCAGGAAAAACTGTTTTTT
CASSVGQGQEKLFF
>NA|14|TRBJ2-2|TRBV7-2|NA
TGTGCCAGCAGCTCGAAGCGGAGCACCGGGGAGCTGTTTTTT
CASSSKRSTGELFF
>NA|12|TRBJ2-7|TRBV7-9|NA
TGTGCCAGCAGCCACGCCCTATACGAGCAGTACTTC
CASSHALYEQYF